This is a list of T cell receptor beta chains from one sample in a study of cytomegalovirus exposure and HLA in healthy donors. TCRdb keeps only in-frame clones here, not all; method: immunoSEQ multiplex PCR. The table lists about 120,000 clones, under 90% of them singletons. The sequencing sample was made of PBMCs. The source is a female donor in good health and CMV-seropositive. Both conserved end residues are part of each CDR3. The D gene is left open where the match is weak. Clone size appears in some rows only: once, few, many, or a class for an expanded clone.

DNA	CDR3	V	size	J	D
TGTGCCAGCAGCTCCCGGACAGGGCCGAATCAGCCCCAGCATTTT	CASSSRTGPNQPQHF	TRBV7-2	.	TRBJ1-5	TRBD1
TGTGCCAGCAGGGTCCAGGGGAACTATGGCTACACCTTC	CASRVQGNYGYTF	TRBV6-5	.	TRBJ1-2	.
TGTGCCATCAGTGGAACAGGTCGGGGGGCAGATACGCAGTATTTT	CAISGTGRGADTQYF	TRBV10-3	.	TRBJ2-3	TRBD2
TGTGCCAGCAGCTTAGACAGGGCCATTTACTATGGCTACACCTTC	CASSLDRAIYYGYTF	TRBV7-2	.	TRBJ1-2	.
TGTGCCAGCAGTCAAACAGCCGCAACTAATGAAAAACTGTTTTTT	CASSQTAATNEKLFF	TRBV7-9	.	TRBJ1-4	.
TGTGCCAGCAGCCCTAGACTGAAAACAGATACGCAGTATTTT	CASSPRLKTDTQYF	TRBV9	.	TRBJ2-3	.
TGTGCCAGCAGTAGACAGGGTGGGGAAAAACTGTTTTTT	CASSRQGGEKLFF	TRBV6-5	.	TRBJ1-4	TRBD1
TGTGCCAGCAGGGGGGGGACATTCTCTGAAGCTTTCTTT	CASRGGTFSEAFF	TRBV6-1	.	TRBJ1-1	.
TGCGCCAGCAGCTTTAGCGGGGGAACCTACGAGCAGTACTTC	CASSFSGGTYEQYF	TRBV5-1	.	TRBJ2-7	TRBD2
TGTGCCTGGAGACAGGGTTGGAATTCACCCCTCCACTTT	CAWRQGWNSPLHF	TRBV30	.	TRBJ1-6	.
TGTGCCAGCAGTTACGGGGGGGCACAAGAGACCCAGTACTTC	CASSYGGAQETQYF	TRBV6-6	.	TRBJ2-5	.
TGTGCCAGCAGCCCCGGGACTGTCCCCTGGGAGCAGTACTTC	CASSPGTVPWEQYF	TRBV7-3	.	TRBJ2-7	.
TGTGCCAGCAGCGCGACAGGGAACGACTATGGCTACACCTTC	CASSATGNDYGYTF	TRBV9	few	TRBJ1-2	TRBD1
TGTGCCAGCAGTTTATCATTCGGGGCTGGAAACACCATATATTTT	CASSLSFGAGNTIYF	TRBV7-2	.	TRBJ1-3	.
TGTGCCAGCGGAAGGGACAGGGGCAACGATGAGCAGTTCTTC	CASGRDRGNDEQFF	TRBV27	.	TRBJ2-1	TRBD1
TGTGCCAGCAGTGGGCCGGGACAGCCCCTATTTGGCTATGGCTACACCTTC	CASSGPGQPLFGYGYTF	TRBV6-1	few	TRBJ1-2	TRBD1
TGCGCCAGCAGTGTTCCGGAGACTAGCGGGGGGTGGGGCACAGATACGCAGTATTTT	CASSVPETSGGWGTDTQYF	TRBV10-2	.	TRBJ2-3	TRBD2
TGTGCCAGCAGTGTGGCGGTATCCTATGGCTACACCTTC	CASSVAVSYGYTF	TRBV6-1	.	TRBJ1-2	.
TGTGCCAGCAGCTCATCGGGACTAGCGGGGGGTACGCAGTATTTT	CASSSSGLAGGTQYF	TRBV7-2	.	TRBJ2-3	TRBD2
TGTGCCAGCTCACCCCGATTAGTCGACATGAACACTGAAGCTTTCTTT	CASSPRLVDMNTEAFF	TRBV18	.	TRBJ1-1	.
TGTGCCATAGGAGGAGGCTATGGCTACACCTTC	CAIGGGYGYTF	TRBV6-6	.	TRBJ1-2	.
TGTGCCAGTAGCTCGCAGGGGAACACCATATATTTT	CASSSQGNTIYF	TRBV19	.	TRBJ1-3	.
TGTGCCAGCAGCTTAACGGGGCAAACTGAAGCTTTCTTT	CASSLTGQTEAFF	TRBV7-3	.	TRBJ1-1	.
TGCGCCAGCAGCCAAGGGTTCGGGGGGGCCTCAGATACGCAGTATTTT	CASSQGFGGASDTQYF	TRBV4-1	.	TRBJ2-3	TRBD2
TGTGCCAGTAGTATACTCGACCCAGCGGCGTCTCAGCCCCAGCATTTT	CASSILDPAASQPQHF	TRBV19	few	TRBJ1-5	.
TGTGCCAGCAGCTTACGGGACAGTTACACCGGGGAGCTGTTTTTT	CASSLRDSYTGELFF	TRBV5-5	few	TRBJ2-2	TRBD1